Below, one TCR beta chain is given with its context. Its antigen is unidentified. This sample was included in a study of Graves' ophthalmopathy and Graves' hyperthyroidism. Study details: Peripheral blood was collected at initial diagnosis, before any treatment.

Between the trimmed V and J ends, which lost 1 base and 6 bases, there was a span of 10 bases. This CDR3 region has 14 residues. In germline, CDR1 is MGHRA, CDR2 YSYEKL. Amplified material comprised TCR beta CDR3 regions derived from RNA transcripts. HTBI primers served in a first-round RT-PCR, which a second-round multiplex PCR followed. Via MiXCR, TCRdb re-called the multiplex PCR reads, giving one row per CDR3 protein. The table records fewer than 650,000 distinct CDR3 sequences, around a fifth of them present only once. Serum thyroxine and TRAb, along with clinical symptoms, thyroid ultrasound and orbital computed tomography, were what diagnosis relied on. The PBMCs used were ones drawn from less than 12 ml of fresh peripheral blood. General observations from the study: Blood shared most expanded thyroid clonotypes above 0.001 frequency.

This chain joins TRBV4-1 and TRBJ1-3; no reliable D call. The clonotype originates from a woman between 18 and 29 years old with stable Graves' hyperthyroidism. Some clones in this sample may be carry-over from other donors' samples. The sequenced sample was peripheral blood. CDR3: CASSQASAPNTIYF. The CDR3 coding sequence is TGCGCCAGCAGCCAAGCATCGGCGCCAAACACCATATATTTT.